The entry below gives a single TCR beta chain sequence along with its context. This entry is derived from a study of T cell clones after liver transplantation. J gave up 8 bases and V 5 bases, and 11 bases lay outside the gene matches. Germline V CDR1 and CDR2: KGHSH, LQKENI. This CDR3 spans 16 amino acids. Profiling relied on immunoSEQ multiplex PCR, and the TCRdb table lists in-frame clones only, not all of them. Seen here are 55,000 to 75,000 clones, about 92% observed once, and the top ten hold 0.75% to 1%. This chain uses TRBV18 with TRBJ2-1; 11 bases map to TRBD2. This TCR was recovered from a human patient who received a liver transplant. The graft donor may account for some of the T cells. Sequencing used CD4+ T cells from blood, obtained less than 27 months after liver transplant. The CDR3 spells CASSGQTSGSFDEQFF. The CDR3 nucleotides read TGTGCCAGCTCAGGACAAACTAGCGGGAGCTTCGATGAGCAGTTCTTC.